Sequencing of this TCR beta chain was carried out in a study of identifying expanded T cells in peripheral blood. This CDR3 spans 13 amino acids. V shed 4 bases and J 6 bases; nucleotides not matched to a gene: 5. Germline V gives CDR1 SQVTM, CDR2 ANQGSEA. A single count supports this clone. TCRdb's copy holds only in-frame clones and misses some; the assay was immunoSEQ multiplex PCR. The data hold tens of thousands of clones, with approximately 89% observed a single time. This chain connects TRBV29-1 to TRBJ2-2, with 7 nucleotides matching TRBD1. This receptor was obtained from a person aged 18-70 years in good health. Source material: blood. CDR3 sequence (DNA): TGCAGCGTTGTGACAGGGTGGTCCGGGGAGCTGTTTTTT. As protein: CSVVTGWSGELFF.